Listed here is a single T cell receptor (beta chain). The antigen remains unidentified. The donors were members of the approximately 120-subject validation cohort (separate from the roughly 660-subject first cohort). Profiled with immunoSEQ multiplex PCR; TCRdb holds only in-frame clones, not every one. The sample holds 180,000 or so clones, approximately 86% seen once. This sample is drawn from a study of cytomegalovirus exposure and HLA in healthy donors. Notes on the study in general: The study listed 164 cytomegalovirus-associated TCR beta chains. A subsequent analysis found that TCR clusters from the first cohort also tended to co-occur in the 120 validation repertoires, with roughly 95% of cluster scores above 0.

The junction had 11 bases not matched to a gene; V was cut back by 6 bases and J by 4 bases. The CDR3 extends over 15 amino acids. The germline gives CDR1 MDHEN, CDR2 SYDVKM. The TCR originated in a man younger than 45 in good health and CMV-seropositive. Sequencing input: PBMCs. The V and J genes are TRBV28 and TRBJ1-2; TRBD1 agrees at 7 bases. The CDR3 bases are TGTGCCAGCAGGACACAACAGGGGCGCCTCTATGGCTACACCTTC. Translation gives CASRTQQGRLYGYTF.